This record looks at one T cell receptor (beta chain) sequence and its context. The antigen remains unidentified. The data were taken from a study of radiation and T cells in renal cell carcinoma. Sample treatment: treatment-naive control, cytoreductive nephrectomy. This renal cell carcinoma was of the clear cell type. Controls included several female and about 12 male donors, resected 2011 to 2014. Findings and caveats of the study: Sampling covered only roughly 0.91 g of each tumor. In nephrectomy-only tumors, top 100 clonotypes averaged roughly 45%, versus 54% irradiated.

The protocol was immunoSEQ multiplex PCR, while the TCRdb copy is restricted to in-frame clones and leaves out a portion. Of over 9,500 clones listed, about 71% are singletons. The source material was tumor tissue, sampled from a patient whose treatment was nephrectomy without radiotherapy. The receptor was derived from a woman of 80 years or more with renal cell carcinoma.

CDR3 sequence: CASSYAEGSLTFF. The DNA for the CDR3 is TGTGCCAGCAGTTACGCGGAGGGGAGTTTGACTTTCTTT. The chain carries TRBV6-5 and TRBJ1-1, with TRBD1 as a possible D gene (5 bases). The CDR3 is made up of 13 amino acids. Trimming removed 2 bases from V and 12 bases from J, with 16 bases in between. Germline V lookup: CDR1 MNHEY, CDR2 SVGAGI.